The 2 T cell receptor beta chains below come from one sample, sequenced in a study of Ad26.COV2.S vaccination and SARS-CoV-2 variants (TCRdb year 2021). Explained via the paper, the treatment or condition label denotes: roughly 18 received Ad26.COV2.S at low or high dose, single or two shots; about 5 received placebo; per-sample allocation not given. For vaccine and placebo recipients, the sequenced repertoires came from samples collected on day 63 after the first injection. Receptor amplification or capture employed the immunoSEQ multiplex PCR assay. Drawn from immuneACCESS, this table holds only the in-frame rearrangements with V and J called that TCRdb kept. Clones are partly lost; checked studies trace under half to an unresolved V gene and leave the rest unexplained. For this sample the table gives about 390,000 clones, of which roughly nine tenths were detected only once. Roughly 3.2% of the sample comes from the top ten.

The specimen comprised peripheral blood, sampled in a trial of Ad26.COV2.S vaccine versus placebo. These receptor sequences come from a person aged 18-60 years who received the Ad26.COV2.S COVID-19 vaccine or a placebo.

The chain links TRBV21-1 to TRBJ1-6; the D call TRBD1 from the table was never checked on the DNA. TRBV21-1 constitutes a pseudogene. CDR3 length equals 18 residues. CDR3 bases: TGTGCCAGCAGCAAGCCCAAGGACAGGGCCTCCTATAATTCACCCCTCCACTTT. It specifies CASSKPKDRASYNSPLHF.

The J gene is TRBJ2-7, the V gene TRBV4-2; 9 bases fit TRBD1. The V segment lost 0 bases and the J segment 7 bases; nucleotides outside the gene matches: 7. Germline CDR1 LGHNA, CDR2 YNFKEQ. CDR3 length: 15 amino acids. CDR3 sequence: CASSQEQGAQGEQYF. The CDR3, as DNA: TGTGCCAGCAGCCAAGAACAGGGGGCACAAGGTGAGCAGTACTTC.